A single sample gave rise to the 15 T cell receptor beta chains below, sequenced in a study of T cell repertoires in cytomegalovirus infection (dated by TCRdb to between 2018 and 2021). For sequencing, an Illumina HiSeq 1500 was employed. TCRdb redid the processing of the public reads, applying fastp at Q25 and MiXCR, and retained in-frame beta chains. Each CDR3 protein gets just one entry, which takes the most common genes and DNA from the rows behind it. Within this sample are some 300,000 distinct CDR3 sequences, with roughly 9.3% of them counted one time only. Of the sample, around 2.4% falls within the top ten clones. Material for sequencing was PBMCs. The receptors shown here come from a human donor in good health (CMV status not recorded). Some clones in this sample may be carry-over from other donors' samples.

This clonotype has just a few counts. V gene TRBV2 combines with J gene TRBJ1-2, with D possibly matching TRBD1 (6 bases). The germline CDR1 and CDR2 sequences are SNHLY and FYNNEI. V lost 4 bases and J 4 bases, leaving 13 bases between the germline ends. The CDR3 contains 14 residues. CDR3 residues: CASSGDRNTYGYTF. In nucleotides, the CDR3 is TGTGCCAGCAGTGGAGACAGGAATACCTATGGCTACACCTTC. Variable domain in full (rest from reference TRBV2 and TRBJ1-2): EPEVTQTPSHQVTQMGQEVILRCVPISNHLYFYWYRQILGQKVEFLVSFYNNEISEKSEIFDDQFSVERPDGSNFTLKIRSTKLEDSAMYFCASSGDRNTYGYTFGSGTRLTVV.

This clonotype showed up many times. The rearrangement links TRBV28 to TRBJ2-7; D unclear. This CDR3 is built from 13 residues. Trimming left V 3 bases short and J 6 bases short, with 12 bases between. Germline CDR1 reads MDHEN; CDR2 reads SYDVKM. The CDR3 DNA reads as TGTGCCAGCAGTTTTAAAGGGAAAAGCGAGCAGTACGTC. Its translation is CASSFKGKSEQYV.

On this clonotype itself: Just one base apart from a much larger clone, this may be a read error. The CDR3 DNA reads TGTTCCAGCAACAGGGGTGAGGGCAATGAGCAGTTCTTC. This translates into CSSNRGEGNEQFF. The chain combines TRBV28 with TRBJ2-1; 7 bases are a match to TRBD1. The CDR3 runs 13 residues. Germline V CDR1 and CDR2: MDHEN, SYDVKM.

This clonotype was seen at least ten times. J is TRBJ2-5 and V is TRBV7-9; tentatively, D is TRBD1 (5 bases). Germline lookup yields CDR1 SEHNR and CDR2 FQNEAQ (reference sequence). Trimming removed 0 bases at V and 0 bases at J, with 5 bases between. The CDR3 is 14 amino acids. The CDR3 region is CASSLAGDQETQYF. The CDR3 DNA is TGTGCCAGCAGCTTAGCAGGGGACCAAGAGACCCAGTACTTC.

The DNA of the CDR3 is TGTGCCAGCAGTTACTCGCGCGGGGGGGCCGTGTACACCGGGGAGCTGTTTTTT. It is translated as CASSYSRGGAVYTGELFF. The rearrangement links TRBV6-2 or TRBV6-3 to TRBJ2-2; TRBD2 agrees at 9 bases. The CDR3 consists of 18 residues. V was pared by 0 bases and J by 3 bases, with 8 bases of the junction left unmatched. The germline CDR1 and CDR2 sequences are MNHEY and SVGEGT.

The chain employs TRBV2 and TRBJ1-2; 10 bases are a match to TRBD1. From germline, CDR1 is SNHLY and CDR2 FYNNEI. This CDR3 spans 13 amino acids. J was trimmed by 8 bases and V by 8 bases; bases with no gene match: 8. The DNA for the CDR3 is TGTGCCAGCGGCCCGGGACAGGGGTGGGGCTACACCTTC. Its protein is CASGPGQGWGYTF.

Comments on this clonotype: The CDR3 does not close with the conserved phenylalanine or tryptophan, likely indicating a read error. This sequence joins TRBV20-1 and TRBJ1-6; TRBD1 matches 9 bases. The trim removed 2 bases at V and 6 bases at J, leaving 5 bases unmatched. The CDR3 totals 15 residues. From germline, CDR1 is DFQATT and CDR2 SNEGSKA (reference sequence). CDR3 in DNA: TGCAGTGCTAGACGGGACAGGGCGGGTAATTCACCCCTCCACTTA. Translation gives CSARRDRAGNSPLHL.

This clonotype was counted a few times. The chain employs TRBV4-3 and TRBJ2-2, with 13 bases matching TRBD2. V gave up 3 bases and J gave up 4 bases; unmatched junction bases: 8. The V gene's germline CDR1 is LGHNA and CDR2 YSLEER. CDR3 size: 18 residues. The CDR3 sequence is CASSQLLAGGLSTGELFF. CDR3 in DNA: TGCGCCAGCAGCCAGCTACTAGCGGGGGGGCTAAGCACCGGGGAGCTGTTTTTT.

This chain uses TRBV5-1 with TRBJ2-5; 7 nucleotides match TRBD2. The V and J ends lost 3 bases and 4 bases, in that order; junction bases with no gene match: 9. Germline V gene sequence: CDR1 SGHRS, CDR2 YFSETQ. The CDR3 totals 15 residues. The chain's CDR3 is CASSSERGWRETQYF. The CDR3 DNA sequence: TGCGCCAGCAGCTCGGAGCGGGGTTGGCGAGAGACCCAGTACTTC.

The chain links TRBV7-9 to TRBJ2-7; 8 bases agree with TRBD2. The CDR3 has 13 residues. With 3 bases clipped from V and 6 bases from J, the junction kept 4 bases outside the gene matches. Per the germline V gene, CDR1 is SEHNR and CDR2 is FQNEAQ (reference sequence). The CDR3 DNA reads as TGTGCCAGCAGCTTTGCGGGGGGCGGCGAGCAGTACTTC. This codes for CASSFAGGGEQYF.

This clonotype was recorded at least ten times. The chain recombines TRBV28 with TRBJ2-7; 9 bases line up with TRBD1. The CDR3 runs to 14 residues. Germline trimming cut 7 bases from V and 4 bases from J; bases unmatched to any gene: 8. CDR1 and CDR2 (germline): MDHEN, SYDVKM. The CDR3 DNA is TGTGCCAGCACAGGGACAGGGAGAAGGTACGAGCAGTACGTC. Protein: CASTGTGRRYEQYV.

This chain joins TRBV28 and TRBJ1-3; no firm D call. The CDR3 length is 16 residues. V dropped 6 bases and J dropped 0 bases, with 15 bases sitting between them. Germline V gene lookup returns CDR1 MDHEN and CDR2 SYDVKM. CDR3 region: CASSAPSSSSGNTIYF. CDR3 DNA sequence: TGTGCCAGCAGCGCCCCCTCGTCTAGCTCTGGAAACACCATATATTTT. Drawing the rest from reference TRBV28 and TRBJ1-3, the complete variable domain is DVKVTQSSRYLVKRTGEKVFLECVQDMDHENMFWYRQDPGLGLRLIYFSYDVKMKEKGDIPEGYSVSREKKERFSLILESASTNQTSMYLCASSAPSSSSGNTIYFGEGSWLTVV.

The sample holds many counts of this clonotype. The genes are TRBV6-6 and TRBJ2-7; D is undetermined. The germline CDR1 and CDR2 sequences are MNHNY and SVGAGI (reference sequence). With 1 base removed from V and 1 base from J, the gap between germline ends came to 17 bases. This CDR3 region has 17 residues. The CDR3 region has the DNA TGTGCCAGCAGTTACTTTCCGGTACCGGACGGATCCTACGAGCAGTACTTC. The encoded protein is CASSYFPVPDGSYEQYF.

This clonotype appeared many times. The chain uses TRBV29-1 and TRBJ1-1; perhaps TRBD1 as D (5 bases). Germline assignment: CDR1 SQVTM and CDR2 ANQGSEA. This CDR3 is 15 amino acids long. DNA for the CDR3: TGCACAACCTCGGGAAGGGGAGGTGGTAACACTGAAGCTTTCTTT. Translation gives CTTSGRGGGNTEAFF. The variable domain in full, with the rest retrieved from reference TRBV29-1 and TRBJ1-1, is SAVISQKPSRDICQRGTSLTIQCQVDSQVTMMFWYRQQPGQSLTLIATANQGSEATYESGFVIDKFPISRPNLTFSTLTVSNMSPEDSSIYLCTTSGRGGGNTEAFFGQGTRLTVV.

This clonotype was counted at least ten times. The chain links TRBV20-1 to TRBJ1-1; D gene uncertain. The germline CDR1 and CDR2 sequences are DFQATT and SNEGSKA (reference sequence). The CDR3 consists of 15 residues. V was pared by 3 bases and J by 1 base, with 15 bases between. CDR3 sequence: CSARTGERWNTEAFF. CDR3 nucleotides: TGCAGTGCTAGGACCGGTGAAAGGTGGAACACTGAAGCTTTCTTT.